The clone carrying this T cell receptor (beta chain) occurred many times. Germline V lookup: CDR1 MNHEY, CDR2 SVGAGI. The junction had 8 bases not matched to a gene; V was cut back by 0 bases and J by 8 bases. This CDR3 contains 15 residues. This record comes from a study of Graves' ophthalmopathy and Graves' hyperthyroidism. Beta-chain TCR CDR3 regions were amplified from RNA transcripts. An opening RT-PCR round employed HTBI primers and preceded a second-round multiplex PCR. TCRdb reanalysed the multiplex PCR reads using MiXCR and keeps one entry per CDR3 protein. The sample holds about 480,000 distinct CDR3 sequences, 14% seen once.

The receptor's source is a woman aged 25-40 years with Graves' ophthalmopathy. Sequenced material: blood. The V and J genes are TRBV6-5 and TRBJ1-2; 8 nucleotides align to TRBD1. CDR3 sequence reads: CASSYSLSGGGGYTF. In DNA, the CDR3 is TGTGCCAGCAGTTACTCGTTGTCAGGGGGCGGCGGCTACACCTTC.